The source of this TCR beta chain is a study of CD4 T cells in relation to SARS-CoV-2 and coronaviruses. Study-level information: The negative reference was HIV-1 Nef peptide pool or peptide-free culture. General study findings and limits: Each donor contributed either pre-pandemic or post-infection samples, not both. No crossreactivity against non-spike viral proteins was tested here.

Unexposed donor CD4+ T cells date from about 2011-2018, before the COVID-19 pandemic. After around nine days of culture, CD4+ T cells were isolated. Cells permitting, SARS-CoV-2 S/N and four cold-coronavirus spikes were tested on unexposed-donor CD4+ T cells. Data came from immunoSEQ multiplex PCR; TCRdb stores just in-frame clones and leaves some out. The table has 16,000 or so clones, roughly 82% seen once. V was trimmed by 3 bases and J by 0 bases, leaving 11 bases between them. This CDR3 comprises 16 residues. The germline V gene has CDR1 LNHDA and CDR2 SQIVND (reference sequence). Concerning this clone itself: Its antigen is unknown.

The sample consisted of CD4+ T cells from PBMCs, cultured in vitro. This clonotype was sampled from a human donor in good health. The V and J genes are TRBV19 and TRBJ2-2; a possible D gene is TRBD2 (6 bases). CDR3 bases: TGTGCCAGTAGTATGGGAGGACTTGCGAACACCGGGGAGCTGTTTTTT. It encodes CASSMGGLANTGELFF.